Presented here are 3 T cell receptor beta chains from one specimen sequenced in a study of blood T cells in healthy people across ages. For the second PCR, which ran for about 6 to 11 cycles, a sample-barcoded 5' primer and a J-beta primer mix were used. MiXCR, applied by TCRdb to the 5' RACE reads, yields one record per CDR3 protein. There are around 500,000 distinct CDR3 sequences in the sample; roughly 43% occur only once, and around 24% lies in the top ten. The sequenced sample was blood. The receptors were sampled from an elderly man in good health.

The sample holds many counts of this clonotype. DNA of the CDR3: TGCGCCAGCAGCCAAGTGGGGACAGGGTCCGAGCAGTACTTC. Its translation is CASSQVGTGSEQYF. This sequence joins TRBV4-3 and TRBJ2-7; 9 nucleotides line up with TRBD1. The CDR3 has 14 residues. Germline CDR1 is LGHNA and CDR2 is YSLEER. Trimming cost V 1 base and J 6 bases; bases outside gene matches: 4.

The gene calls are TRBV6-2 or TRBV6-3 and TRBJ2-6; possibly TRBD1 for D (6 bases). This CDR3 has 15 amino acids. The V gene lost 6 bases and the J gene lost 2 bases, with 11 bases spanning the gap. Germline values: CDR1 MNHEY, CDR2 SVGEGT. CDR3 nucleotides: TGTGCCAGCAGAGCAACAGGGACTGGGGCCAACGTCCTGACTTTC. Translation gives CASRATGTGANVLTF.

This clonotype was detected only a few times. V and J are TRBV7-2 and TRBJ2-1, with 14 bases lining up with TRBD2. V shed 5 bases and J 6 bases; nucleotides not matched to a gene: 9. Germline V gene lookup returns CDR1 SGHTA and CDR2 FQGNSA. This CDR3 has 17 residues. The CDR3 is CASSQVGTSGGANEQFF. The DNA of the CDR3 is TGTGCCAGCAGCCAAGTGGGGACTAGCGGGGGAGCCAATGAGCAGTTCTTC.